One sample yielded the 18 T cell receptor beta chains listed below, sequenced in a study of T cell responses to AZD1222 COVID-19 vaccine. Generated by immunoSEQ multiplex PCR, the TCRdb table keeps only in-frame clones and is missing some. The profile shows roughly 100,000 clones, around 91% of them singletons. The sample was peripheral blood, taken on day 0 of AZD1222 vaccination. The receptors here all came from an adult in good health.

The chain uses TRBV19 and TRBJ1-1; D call uncertain. The germline V gene encodes CDR1 LNHDA and CDR2 SQIVND (reference sequence). Trimming removed 3 bases at V and 1 base at J, with 6 bases between. This CDR3 spans 13 amino acids. CDR3 region: CASSISKNTEAFF. Here the CDR3 DNA reads TGTGCCAGTAGTATTTCCAAGAACACTGAAGCTTTCTTT.

V gene TRBV30 combines with J gene TRBJ1-3; 8 bases agree with TRBD1. The germline V gene encodes CDR1 GTSNPN and CDR2 SVGIG (reference sequence). CDR3 length: 13 residues. J was trimmed by 4 bases and V by 6 bases; bases with no gene match: 5. The DNA of the CDR3 is TGTGCCTGTCAGGGGGCGTTAGGAAACACCATATATTTT. Its translation is CACQGALGNTIYF. Complete variable domain (other parts from reference TRBV30 and TRBJ1-3): SQTIHQWPATLVQPVGSPLSLECTVEGTSNPNLYWYRQAAGRGLQLLFYSVGIGQISSEVPQNLSASRPQDRQFILSSKKLLLSDSGFYLCACQGALGNTIYFGEGSWLTVV.

The rearrangement links TRBV7-3 to TRBJ2-2; TRBD2 aligns across 9 bases. This CDR3 contains 17 residues. Trimming took 4 bases from V and 7 from J; bases not matched to a gene: 13. Germline V gene lookup returns CDR1 SGHTA and CDR2 FQGTGA. The CDR3, as DNA: TGTGCCAGCAGCTCGGCTAGCGGGGCCGAAATCGGCGGGGAGCTGTTTTTT. Translated: CASSSASGAEIGGELFF.

The chain recombines TRBV21-1 with TRBJ1-5. TRBV21-1 constitutes a pseudogene. The CDR3 covers 18 residues. The CDR3 here is CASSKERGRSDSNQPQHF. The CDR3, as DNA: TGTGCCAGCAGCAAGGAAAGGGGACGGTCAGATAGCAATCAGCCCCAGCATTTT.

The chain carries TRBV7-8 and TRBJ1-1, with D perhaps matching TRBD1 (6 bases). Germline lookup yields CDR1 SGHVS and CDR2 FQNEAQ. V was clipped by 2 bases and J by 5 bases, with 15 bases between them. The CDR3 has 15 amino acids. DNA of the CDR3: TGTGCCAGCAGCTTACCGACAGGTCTGGGGACTGAAGCTTTCTTT. It is translated as CASSLPTGLGTEAFF.

This chain uses TRBV7-6 with TRBJ2-3, with D perhaps TRBD1 or TRBD2 (5 bases each). V lost 1 base, J lost 3 bases, and 11 bases lay in between. CDR1 is SGHVS and CDR2 is FNYEAQ in the germline V gene. The CDR3 is 15 amino acids. The CDR3 nucleotides are TGTGCCAGCAGCTTAGTGGCAGAGGGGACAGATACGCAGTATTTT. This gives the protein CASSLVAEGTDTQYF.

The genes are TRBV9 and TRBJ2-5; D is possibly TRBD1 (6 bases). Germline loops: CDR1 SGDLS, CDR2 YYNGEE. The CDR3 spans 15 residues. Trimming removed 4 bases at V and 4 bases at J, with 17 bases between. The CDR3 coding sequence is TGTGCCAGCAGCCCTAGAATACAGGGTCGAGAGACCCAGTACTTC. Protein product: CASSPRIQGRETQYF.

The gene calls are TRBV27 and TRBJ1-5; 10 bases are shared with TRBD1. Germline CDR1 reads MNHEY; CDR2 reads SMNVEV (reference sequence). Trimming cost V 1 base and J 5 bases; bases outside gene matches: 2. This CDR3 contains 15 residues. The DNA for the CDR3 is TGTGCCAGCAGTTTATTTGGGACAGGGGATCAGCCCCAGCATTTT. Its translation: CASSLFGTGDQPQHF.

This clone was seen once. In nucleotides, the CDR3 is TGCGCCAGCAGCCAAGATCGCGTCAGTTCGGCCAAAAACATTCAGTACTTC. It codes for CASSQDRVSSAKNIQYF. The chain carries TRBV4-1 and TRBJ2-4; D remains unclear. Germline V gene sequence: CDR1 MGHRA, CDR2 YSYEKL. The CDR3 sequence is 17 residues long. V was trimmed by 0 bases and J by 1 base, leaving 13 bases between them.

This chain joins TRBV27 and TRBJ1-6, with TRBD1 identical over 10 bases. Germline CDR1 is MNHEY and CDR2 is SMNVEV (reference sequence). The CDR3 is 15 amino acids. V gave up 6 bases and J gave up 8 bases; unmatched junction bases: 7. In DNA, the CDR3 is TGTGCCAGCAGCACCGGGACAGGGGTGTATTCACCCCTCCACTTT. Translating it yields CASSTGTGVYSPLHF.

The chain is built from TRBV19 and TRBJ2-2; a weak D match, TRBD1 (6 bases). Germline CDR1 LNHDA, CDR2 SQIVND (reference sequence). Trimming stripped 5 bases from V and 5 bases from J, with 9 bases between. The CDR3 consists of 13 residues. The CDR3 region has the DNA TGTGCCAGTAGTGGGCAGGGGACCGGGGAGCTGTTTTTT. This translates into CASSGQGTGELFF.

J is TRBJ2-1 and V is TRBV29-1; TRBD1 is a possible D gene (6 bases). The CDR3 has 14 amino acids. Germline V lookup: CDR1 SQVTM, CDR2 ANQGSEA. V was pared by 0 bases and J by 3 bases, with 9 bases between. The CDR3 region has the DNA TGCAGCGTTGAAGATCGGGGACACTACAATGAGCAGTTCTTC. It translates to CSVEDRGHYNEQFF.

The chain carries TRBV10-3 and TRBJ1-2, with D hard to call. The CDR3 spans 12 residues. V lost 0 bases and J lost 8, with 7 bases in between. In germline, CDR1 is ENHRY, CDR2 SYGVKD. Written as DNA, the CDR3 is TGTGCCATCAGTGAGTCATCGGGGGGCTACACCTTC. This translates into CAISESSGGYTF.

The CDR3 DNA is TGTGCCAGCAGCACCGGGACAGCCACAGATACGCAGTATTTT. This encodes CASSTGTATDTQYF. The genes are TRBV7-3 and TRBJ2-3; 7 bases align to TRBD1. Germline V gives CDR1 SGHTA, CDR2 FQGTGA. The CDR3 is made up of 14 amino acids. V dropped 5 bases and J dropped 2; count of bases not matched to a gene: 4.

The V gene is TRBV6-5, the J gene TRBJ1-1, with D maybe TRBD1 (5 bases). Germline CDR1 is MNHEY and CDR2 is SVGAGI. V gave up 2 bases and J gave up 6 bases, with 10 bases separating them. The CDR3 has 13 residues. CDR3 region: CASSYRGMAEAFF. The CDR3 DNA sequence: TGTGCCAGCAGTTACCGGGGGATGGCTGAAGCTTTCTTT.

J is TRBJ1-1 and V is TRBV13; 7 bases are shared with TRBD1. Germline trimming cut 5 bases from V and 4 bases from J; bases unmatched to any gene: 10. Germline CDR1 and CDR2: PRHDT and FYEKMQ (reference sequence). The CDR3 runs to 15 residues. Here the CDR3 reads CASSPPDRAGTEAFF. Here the CDR3 DNA reads TGTGCCAGCAGCCCTCCCGACAGGGCCGGCACTGAAGCTTTCTTT.

The chain is built from TRBV2 and TRBJ2-7; 7 nucleotides line up with TRBD1. V dropped 4 bases and J dropped 5; count of bases not matched to a gene: 11. CDR1 is SNHLY and CDR2 is FYNNEI in the germline V gene. The CDR3 loop spans 15 amino acids. In DNA, the CDR3 is TGTGCCAGCAGTGGACTAAGACAGGGAATCCACGAGCAGTACTTC. Its translation: CASSGLRQGIHEQYF.

In DNA form, the CDR3 reads TGTGCCAGCAGCTCGCGGGGGGAGTATTCTGGAAACACCATATATTTT. Amino acid sequence: CASSSRGEYSGNTIYF. The chain carries TRBV7-9 and TRBJ1-3, with a tentative D call TRBD1 (5 bases). The ends were cut back, 4 bases at V and 1 base at J, with 14 bases in the middle. This CDR3 is 16 amino acids long. From germline, CDR1 is SEHNR and CDR2 FQNEAQ (reference sequence).